These 3 T cell receptor beta chains originate from one sample sequenced in a study of cytomegalovirus exposure and HLA in healthy donors. Primers: 60 Vbeta forward and 13 Jbeta reverse. The repertoire was sequenced with immunoSEQ multiplex PCR; TCRdb's copy has only in-frame clones and lacks some. The sample consists of around 130,000 clones, 80% of them appearing once. Sequencing was carried out using PBMCs. All receptors derive from a man aged 25 to 40 in good health and CMV-seronegative.

The rearrangement joins TRBV19 to TRBJ1-2; D possibly corresponds to TRBD1 (5 bases). CDR3 length equals 13 residues. Trimming took off 0 bases at V and 12 bases at J, with 14 bases between the two ends. Germline V gene lookup returns CDR1 LNHDA and CDR2 SQIVND (reference sequence). The CDR3 sequence is CASSIDSGGGNTF. In nucleotides, the CDR3 is TGTGCCAGTAGTATAGATTCGGGCGGGGGAAACACCTTC.

The genes are TRBV11-2 and TRBJ2-1; 10 bases line up with TRBD2. V gave up 6 bases and J gave up 4 bases; unmatched junction bases: 9. The CDR3 contains 16 residues. CDR1 is SGHAT, CDR2 FQNNGV, per germline. The CDR3 coding sequence is TGTGCCAGCAGGCCCCTACTAGCGGGACAATACAATGAGCAGTTCTTC. Translating gives CASRPLLAGQYNEQFF.

This clone was observed a few times. The chain links TRBV6-6 to TRBJ1-5; unclear D gene. The CDR3 is made up of 13 amino acids. Germline lookup yields CDR1 MNHNY and CDR2 SVGAGI (reference sequence). V was trimmed by 6 bases and J by 5 bases, leaving 11 bases between them. The CDR3 protein is CASRRLSDQPQHF. The CDR3 DNA follows: TGTGCCAGCAGGCGGTTGAGCGATCAGCCCCAGCATTTT.